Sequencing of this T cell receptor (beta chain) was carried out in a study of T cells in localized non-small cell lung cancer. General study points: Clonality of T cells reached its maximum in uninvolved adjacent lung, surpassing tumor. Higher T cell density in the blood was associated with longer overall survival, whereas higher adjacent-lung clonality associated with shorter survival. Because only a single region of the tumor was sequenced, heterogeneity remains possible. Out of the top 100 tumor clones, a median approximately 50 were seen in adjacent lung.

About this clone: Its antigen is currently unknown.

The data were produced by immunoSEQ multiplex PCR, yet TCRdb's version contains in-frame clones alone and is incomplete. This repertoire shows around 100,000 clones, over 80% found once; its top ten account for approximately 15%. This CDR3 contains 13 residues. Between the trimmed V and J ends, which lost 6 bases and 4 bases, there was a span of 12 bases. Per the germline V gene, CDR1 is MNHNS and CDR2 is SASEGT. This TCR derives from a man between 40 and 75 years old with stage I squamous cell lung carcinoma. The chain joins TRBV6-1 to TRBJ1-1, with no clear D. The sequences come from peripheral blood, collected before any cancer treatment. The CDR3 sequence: CASRINSLTEAFF. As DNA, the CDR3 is TGTGCCAGCAGAATTAACAGCCTCACTGAAGCTTTCTTT.